Following are 32 T cell receptor beta chains from one sample sequenced in a study of T cell responses to AZD1222 COVID-19 vaccine. Produced via immunoSEQ multiplex PCR; TCRdb's table is partial and in-frame only. The sample holds under 170,000 clones; roughly 94% are singletons and the top ten take around 1.3%. The input for sequencing was peripheral blood, taken on day 0 of AZD1222 vaccination. These receptors were collected from an adult in good health.

The rearrangement links TRBV5-1 to TRBJ1-2, with no clear D. CDR3 length equals 14 residues. V was clipped by 1 base and J by 5 bases, with 12 bases between them. Germline V gene lookup returns CDR1 SGHRS and CDR2 YFSETQ. The CDR3 bases are TGCGCCAGCAGCTTGTTTGTGTCCTCATATGGCTACACCTTC. Translated, it gives CASSLFVSSYGYTF.

The rearrangement joins TRBV2 to TRBJ2-7; 8 nucleotides align to TRBD2. This CDR3 has 15 residues. Germline V gene lookup returns CDR1 SNHLY and CDR2 FYNNEI. J was trimmed by 2 bases and V by 4 bases; bases with no gene match: 7. This CDR3 reads CASSGRLALAYEQYV. The CDR3 DNA follows: TGTGCCAGCAGTGGTCGACTAGCGCTCGCCTACGAGCAGTACGTC.

The V gene is TRBV11-2, the J gene TRBJ2-5; D unclear. The ends were cut back, 4 bases at V and 9 bases at J, with 21 bases in the middle. There are 15 residues in the CDR3. CDR1 SGHAT and CDR2 FQNNGV come from the germline V gene. CDR3 sequence reads: CASSSRPIGVEAQYF. CDR3 nucleotide sequence: TGTGCCAGCAGCTCCCGCCCGATTGGGGTCGAGGCCCAGTACTTC.

The J gene is TRBJ2-2, the V gene TRBV28; D not certain. Trimming removed 2 bases from V and 4 bases from J, with 17 bases in between. The CDR3 is made up of 17 amino acids. Germline V gene data show CDR1 as MDHEN and CDR2 as SYDVKM. CDR3 residues: CASSLPLSPPGTGELFF. For the CDR3, the DNA is TGTGCCAGCAGTTTACCGCTATCCCCGCCCGGCACCGGGGAGCTGTTTTTT. Using reference TRBV28 and TRBJ2-2 for the parts outside the CDR3, the full variable domain is DVKVTQSSRYLVKRTGEKVFLECVQDMDHENMFWYRQDPGLGLRLIYFSYDVKMKEKGDIPEGYSVSREKKERFSLILESASTNQTSMYLCASSLPLSPPGTGELFFGEGSRLTVL.

The rearrangement uses TRBV13 and TRBJ2-1; tentative D call: TRBD2 (5 bases). V was trimmed by 5 bases and J by 0 bases, leaving 17 bases between them. The CDR3 loop spans 17 amino acids. CDR1 and CDR2 (germline): PRHDT, FYEKMQ (reference sequence). The CDR3 protein is CASSASLGLSSYNEQFF. CDR3 nucleotide sequence: TGTGCCAGCAGCGCCTCGCTAGGACTGAGCTCCTACAATGAGCAGTTCTTC.

The V gene is TRBV6-1, the J gene TRBJ1-5; 10 nucleotides match TRBD1. Germline V lookup: CDR1 MNHNS, CDR2 SASEGT. This CDR3 has 15 amino acids. J gave up 9 bases and V 2 bases, and 7 bases lay outside the gene matches. CDR3: CASSELRDRGSPQHF. For the CDR3, the DNA is TGTGCCAGCAGTGAACTTCGGGACAGGGGTTCGCCCCAGCATTTT.

The V and J genes are TRBV7-2 and TRBJ1-1, with TRBD1 identical over 7 bases. Germline assignment: CDR1 SGHTA and CDR2 FQGNSA. The CDR3 consists of 13 residues. Trimming at V came to 8 bases and at J to 7 bases, leaving 10 bases not matched to a gene. CDR3 region: CASARQGTNEAFF. CDR3 nucleotide sequence: TGTGCCAGCGCCAGACAGGGAACGAATGAAGCTTTCTTT.

The chain carries TRBV7-6 and TRBJ2-5, with 8 positions matching TRBD1. After removal of 3 bases from V and 4 bases from J, the junction contained 7 bases not matched to a gene. CDR1 SGHVS and CDR2 FNYEAQ come from the germline V gene. The CDR3 has 15 amino acids. The CDR3 here is CASSFNRGLGETQYF. The CDR3 nucleotides are TGTGCCAGCAGCTTTAACAGGGGGTTAGGAGAGACCCAGTACTTC.

The chain combines TRBV6-2 or TRBV6-3 with TRBJ1-5, with 7 bases fitting TRBD1. Germline lookup yields CDR1 MNHEY and CDR2 SVGEGT. V lost 0 bases and J lost 6; bases outside the gene matches: 5. The CDR3 consists of 15 residues. CDR3: CASSYSEDRAQPQHF. The CDR3 nucleotides read TGTGCCAGCAGTTACTCAGAAGACAGGGCTCAGCCCCAGCATTTT.

The rearrangement links TRBV3-1 (or the pseudogene TRBV3-2) to TRBJ1-2, with unresolved D. The CDR3 runs to 14 residues. Trimming took off 1 base at V and 4 bases at J, with 10 bases between the two ends. Germline-derived CDR1 and CDR2 are LGHDT and YNNKEL (reference sequence). This CDR3 reads CASSQGARTYGYTF. For the CDR3, the DNA is TGTGCCAGCAGCCAAGGGGCTCGGACCTATGGCTACACCTTC.

This sequence joins TRBV4-3 and TRBJ2-1, with TRBD2 matching over 8 bases. This CDR3 is built from 15 residues. Germline assignment: CDR1 LGHNA and CDR2 YSLEER. V shed 0 bases, J shed 8 bases, and the junction held 6 bases outside the gene matches. The chain's CDR3 is CASSQDGTRFHEQFF. The CDR3 coding sequence is TGCGCCAGCAGCCAAGATGGGACTAGATTTCATGAGCAGTTCTTC.

The gene calls are TRBV15 and TRBJ2-3; 9 bases match TRBD1. V lost 9 bases and J lost 3; bases outside the gene matches: 7. Germline V gives CDR1 LNHNV, CDR2 YYDKDF (reference sequence). This CDR3 has 14 residues. The CDR3 protein is CATKQGAQTDTQYF. The CDR3 nucleotides are TGTGCCACAAAACAGGGGGCGCAGACAGATACGCAGTATTTT.

The genes are TRBV13 and TRBJ1-1, with 7 bases identical to TRBD1. The CDR3 has 14 residues. Germline V gene lookup returns CDR1 PRHDT and CDR2 FYEKMQ (reference sequence). V shed 4 bases and J 5 bases; nucleotides not matched to a gene: 7. CDR3 DNA: TGTGCCAGCAGCTACAGGGGCGGTGAGACTGAAGCTTTCTTT. This encodes CASSYRGGETEAFF. The full variable domain, completed using reference TRBV13 and TRBJ1-1, is AAGVIQSPRHLIKEKRETATLKCYPIPRHDTVYWYQQGPGQDPQFLISFYEKMQSDKGSIPDRFSAQQFSDYHSELNMSSLELGDSALYFCASSYRGGETEAFFGQGTRLTVV.

V is TRBV7-9 and J is TRBJ2-5; D uncertain. The CDR3 is made up of 14 amino acids. Trimming took 5 bases from V and 0 from J, leaving 10 bases between them. Looked up from germline, CDR1 is SEHNR and CDR2 is FQNEAQ (reference sequence). This CDR3 reads CASSVLWDQETQYF. CDR3 coding DNA: TGTGCCAGCAGCGTTTTGTGGGACCAAGAGACCCAGTACTTC.

This chain connects TRBV5-8 to TRBJ2-7; 7 bases align to TRBD2. This CDR3 spans 17 amino acids. Germline trimming cut 0 bases from V and 0 bases from J; bases unmatched to any gene: 9. Germline CDR1 and CDR2: SGHTS and YDEGEE. The CDR3 DNA reads TGTGCCAGCAGCTTGGTCTATCGCGGGAGCTACTCCTACGAGCAGTACGTC. As protein: CASSLVYRGSYSYEQYV.

J is TRBJ1-1 and V is TRBV7-9, with D uncertain. Germline V gene data show CDR1 as SEHNR and CDR2 as FQNEAQ (reference sequence). The CDR3 sequence is 13 residues long. V lost 8 bases to trimming and J lost 0 bases, with 10 bases between them. CDR3 bases: TGTGCCAGCGGCCATCACGTGAACACTGAAGCTTTCTTT. It specifies CASGHHVNTEAFF.

The count of this clone is one. Here the CDR3 reads CASSFGGYGYTF. For the CDR3, the DNA is TGTGCCAGCAGCTTTGGGGGGTATGGCTACACCTTC. The chain has TRBV28 and TRBJ1-2, with D tentatively TRBD1 (5 bases). This CDR3 region has 12 residues. V was pared by 6 bases and J by 5 bases, with 10 bases between. Germline CDR1 MDHEN, CDR2 SYDVKM.

This rearrangement joins TRBV5-1 to TRBJ2-1; TRBD2 aligns across 11 bases. CDR1 is SGHRS and CDR2 is YFSETQ in the germline V gene. The CDR3 contains 16 residues. The J segment lost 2 bases and the V segment lost 6 bases, leaving 7 bases of the junction unmatched. CDR3 residues: CASIRLAGKAYNEQFF. The CDR3 DNA reads as TGCGCCAGCATACGACTAGCGGGAAAGGCCTACAATGAGCAGTTCTTC.

The CDR3 loop is CASSPGTAYPKDTQYF. DNA for the CDR3: TGTGCCAGCAGCCCCGGGACAGCGTATCCGAAGGATACGCAGTATTTT. V is TRBV5-5 and J is TRBJ2-3, with 7 positions matching TRBD1. The CDR3 spans 16 residues. The J segment lost 6 bases and the V segment lost 4 bases, leaving 14 bases of the junction unmatched. Germline V gene data show CDR1 as SGHKS and CDR2 as YYEKEE (reference sequence).

V and J are TRBV6-2 or TRBV6-3 and TRBJ1-4; D may be TRBD1 (6 bases). Germline CDR1 reads MNHEY; CDR2 reads SVGEGT. Between the trimmed V and J ends, which lost 5 bases and 10 bases, there was a span of 11 bases. This CDR3 is built from 12 residues. CDR3 sequence reads: CASSGQYAKLFF. DNA of the CDR3: TGTGCCAGCAGTGGACAGTATGCAAAACTGTTTTTT.

The chain couples TRBV7-3 to TRBJ2-3; 9 nucleotides agree with TRBD2. CDR1 SGHTA and CDR2 FQGTGA come from the germline V gene. With V trimmed by 4 bases and J by 4 bases, 9 bases remained unmatched. The CDR3 is made up of 16 amino acids. In DNA, the CDR3 is TGTGCCAGCAGCTCGTTAGCGGGAGATTCGGCAGATACGCAGTATTTT. Amino acids: CASSSLAGDSADTQYF.

CDR3 loop: CASSLTSYNEQFF. In DNA form, the CDR3 reads TGTGCCAGCAGTTTGACTAGTTACAATGAGCAGTTCTTC. This chain connects TRBV9 to TRBJ2-1; tentatively, D is TRBD2 (6 bases). Germline CDR1 reads SGDLS; CDR2 reads YYNGEE. The CDR3 extends over 13 amino acids. V was shortened by 5 bases and J by 4 bases, with 10 bases between the two germline ends.

This chain joins TRBV24-1 and TRBJ1-5; 12 bases align to TRBD1. This CDR3 has 15 residues. V shed 9 bases and J 1 base; nucleotides not matched to a gene: 3. Germline lookup yields CDR1 KGHDR and CDR2 SFDVKD. The CDR3 sequence: CATGTGGVSNQPQHF. The CDR3 bases are TGTGCCACCGGGACAGGGGGCGTGAGCAATCAGCCCCAGCATTTT.

V gene TRBV10-2 combines with J gene TRBJ2-1; 7 positions match TRBD2. The length of the CDR3 is 13 residues. Germline assignment: CDR1 WSHSY and CDR2 SAAADI. J was trimmed by 12 bases and V by 6 bases; bases with no gene match: 11. DNA of the CDR3: TGCGCCAGCAGGGGACTACCGGGCCGTCGGCAGTTCTTC. This codes for CASRGLPGRRQFF.

J is TRBJ2-5 and V is TRBV6-5, with D perhaps matching TRBD2 (6 bases). V was cut by 6 bases and J by 6 bases, with 20 bases left in between. The CDR3 covers 15 residues. Germline lookup yields CDR1 MNHEY and CDR2 SVGAGI. CDR3 in amino acids: CASSKKPGDLKTQYF. CDR3 nucleotide sequence: TGTGCCAGCAGCAAGAAACCGGGAGACTTAAAGACCCAGTACTTC.

The chain uses TRBV19 and TRBJ1-6; D is undetermined. Germline CDR1 is LNHDA and CDR2 is SQIVND (reference sequence). This CDR3 has 16 residues. Trimming shortened V by 3 bases and J by 10 bases, and 19 bases separated the two germline ends. DNA for the CDR3: TGTGCCAGTAGTATTGCGACTAAAAGCAAAGGGTCACCCCTCCACTTT. Protein product: CASSIATKSKGSPLHF.

The chain recombines TRBV2 with TRBJ1-4; the match to TRBD1 covers 11 bases. The length of the CDR3 is 16 residues. Unmatched junction bases numbered 3, after V lost 4 bases and J lost 2 bases. The germline V gene encodes CDR1 SNHLY and CDR2 FYNNEI. CDR3 DNA sequence: TGTGCCAGCAGTGGGCGGACAGGGGGCACTAATGAAAAACTGTTTTTT. Translated: CASSGRTGGTNEKLFF.

The chain couples TRBV28 to TRBJ2-1; D gene unclear. V was pared by 6 bases and J by 3 bases, with 15 bases between. Germline V gene data show CDR1 as MDHEN and CDR2 as SYDVKM. The CDR3 covers 15 residues. This chain's CDR3 is CASRRSPSVYNEQFF. DNA of the CDR3: TGTGCCAGCAGGAGGAGTCCTAGTGTCTACAATGAGCAGTTCTTC.

The chain recombines TRBV6-2 or TRBV6-3 with TRBJ1-2, with D possibly being TRBD1 (6 bases). The CDR3 consists of 12 residues. Trimming shortened V by 6 bases and J by 4 bases, and 9 bases separated the two germline ends. The V gene's germline CDR1 is MNHEY and CDR2 SVGEGT. The CDR3 region is CASSGQLYGYTF. CDR3 DNA: TGTGCCAGCAGCGGACAGCTCTATGGCTACACCTTC.

This chain connects TRBV28 to TRBJ1-2; D is unresolved. Trimming left V 8 bases short and J 4 bases short, with 17 bases between. The CDR3 consists of 14 residues. Germline V gives CDR1 MDHEN, CDR2 SYDVKM. CDR3 amino acids: CASGVEQASYGYTF. In DNA, the CDR3 is TGTGCCAGCGGGGTAGAGCAGGCGAGCTATGGCTACACCTTC.

This rearrangement joins TRBV7-9 to TRBJ2-5; TRBD1 matches at 9 bases. Germline loops: CDR1 SEHNR, CDR2 FQNEAQ (reference sequence). V was clipped by 5 bases and J by 5 bases; unmatched bases: 15. The CDR3 contains 17 residues. In nucleotides, the CDR3 is TGTGCCAGCAGCGAAGTGGGGGGACAGGGTCGCAGGGAGACCCAGTACTTC. The encoded protein is CASSEVGGQGRRETQYF.

This clone was seen just once. V usage is TRBV5-1 and J usage is TRBJ2-2; the D gene is possibly TRBD2 (5 bases). Germline values: CDR1 SGHRS, CDR2 YFSETQ. The CDR3 runs to 14 residues. V lost 4 bases to trimming and J lost 5 bases, with 12 bases between them. The CDR3 sequence is CASSTSSGTGELFF. The DNA for the CDR3 is TGCGCCAGCAGCACCTCTTCGGGAACCGGGGAGCTGTTTTTT. Supplemented by reference TRBV5-1 and TRBJ2-2, the full variable domain reads KAGVTQTPRYLIKTRGQQVTLSCSPISGHRSVSWYQQTPGQGLQFLFEYFSETQRNKGNFPGRFSGRQFSNSRSEMNVSTLELGDSALYLCASSTSSGTGELFFGEGSRLTVL.